The text below deals with one TCR beta chain. The data were obtained in a study of blood T cell repertoires in COVID-19. For the study at large: Spain, Italy and the United States supplied samples that represented acute and convalescent COVID-19. The analysed material was cDNA or gDNA that came from T cells, B-cell-depleted T cells, or PBMCs.

Original processing methods: Researchers report that nucleated cell counts were estimated from reference gene primer amplification. The method was immunoSEQ multiplex PCR; TCRdb's version includes in-frame clones alone and lacks a portion of them. That table is the source of V, J and clone size, and D and trimming were worked out from the DNA. The profile covers about 230,000 clones, with 75% to 85% appearing a single time and approximately 1.5% taken by the ten largest. The germline V gene encodes CDR1 SGHNT and CDR2 YYREEE (reference sequence). Deletions cut 0 bases from V and 6 bases from J, with 10 bases between. CDR3 length: 13 residues.

The origin of this receptor is a woman between 40 and 50 years old who had recovered from COVID-19. The specimen sequenced was peripheral blood. The chain recombines TRBV5-4 with TRBJ2-7; no clear D gene. CDR3 nucleotide sequence: TGTGCCAGCAGCTTGGACAGTGTAGGCGAGCAGTACTTC. It specifies CASSLDSVGEQYF.